The entry below gives a single T cell receptor (beta chain) sequence along with its context. Its antigen is unknown. The sample comes from a study of post-analysis software for immune sequencing data. Study-level findings and limits: Five TRBV segments, including TRBV5-6, TRBV5-1 and TRBV20-1, were more frequent in patients than controls.

Prepared TCR beta cDNA libraries contained unique molecular identifiers. From the PCR reads, TCRdb called clonotypes with MiXCR, one entry per CDR3 protein. The data hold 350,000 to 500,000 distinct CDR3 sequences, with approximately 38% observed a single time. Germline CDR1 SEHNR, CDR2 FQNEAQ (reference sequence). The CDR3 runs to 13 residues. V was trimmed by 11 bases and J by 2 bases, leaving 14 bases between them. The clonotype was recovered from a girl aged 2 to 10 with multiple sclerosis. The sample comprised blood. The chain joins TRBV7-9 to TRBJ2-3; weak D call: TRBD2 (6 bases). CDR3 coding DNA: TGTGCCGCTCCACTAGCCCCCACAGATACGCAGTATTTT. It encodes CAAPLAPTDTQYF.